The 14 T cell receptor beta chains presented below share a single source sample, sequenced in a study of T cell changes during pregnancy in multiple sclerosis. Generated by immunoSEQ multiplex PCR, the TCRdb table keeps only in-frame clones and is missing some. The profile shows about 33,000 clones, about 90% of them singletons. The sequenced sample was CD4+ T cells from peripheral blood mononuclear cells, obtained in the third trimester of pregnancy. The receptors come from a female donor in good health, enrolled as a control in a pregnancy study.

The chain has TRBV18 and TRBJ2-6; D uncertain. V gave up 6 bases and J gave up 9 bases, with 9 bases separating them. Germline CDR1 and CDR2: KGHSH and LQKENI. This CDR3 has 12 residues. The CDR3 coding sequence is TGTGCCAGCTCCCTATCGGGCAACGTCCTGACTTTC. This gives the protein CASSLSGNVLTF.

V is TRBV18 and J is TRBJ2-3; 10 positions match TRBD2. The CDR3 sequence is 16 residues long. The germline gives CDR1 KGHSH, CDR2 LQKENI. V trimming: 3 bases; J trimming: 4 bases; junction bases outside the gene matches: 7. CDR3 bases: TGTGCCAGCTCACCCCCAGCGGGAGGGTTGTCAGATACGCAGTATTTT. Translation gives CASSPPAGGLSDTQYF.

The rearrangement joins TRBV9 to TRBJ2-1, with D possibly matching TRBD1 (6 bases). This CDR3 has 16 amino acids. V dropped 0 bases and J dropped 4 bases, with 14 bases sitting between them. Looked up from germline, CDR1 is SGDLS and CDR2 is YYNGEE. The CDR3 spells CASSVELRGRYNEQFF. The CDR3 DNA reads TGTGCCAGCAGCGTAGAACTCAGGGGCCGGTACAATGAGCAGTTCTTC.

This chain connects TRBV7-9 to TRBJ1-4; TRBD1 matches at 7 bases. Trimming took 1 base from V and 4 from J; bases not matched to a gene: 0. Germline V CDR1 and CDR2: SEHNR, FQNEAQ (reference sequence). CDR3 length: 14 amino acids. The chain's CDR3 is CASSLDRGNEKLFF. CDR3 bases: TGTGCCAGCAGCTTAGACAGGGGTAATGAAAAACTGTTTTTT.

In DNA, the CDR3 is TGTGCCTTTCCACCTAGCGGATCCTACGAGCAGTACTTC. Protein product: CAFPPSGSYEQYF. The rearrangement joins TRBV6-8 to TRBJ2-7; 7 nucleotides align to TRBD2. Per the germline V gene, CDR1 is MNHGY and CDR2 is SAAAGT. This CDR3 contains 13 residues. Trimming removed 11 bases from V and 1 base from J; junction bases left unmatched: 8.

This chain uses TRBV7-2 with TRBJ2-1; 10 nucleotides match TRBD2. Germline loops: CDR1 SGHTA, CDR2 FQGNSA. Trimming removed 5 bases from V and 9 bases from J; junction bases left unmatched: 13. The CDR3 totals 16 residues. The CDR3 sequence is CASSGDPGLAPGEQFF. The CDR3 DNA sequence: TGTGCCAGCAGCGGAGATCCGGGACTAGCGCCGGGTGAGCAGTTCTTC.

This clone was observed a single time. The chain uses TRBV6-5 and TRBJ2-1; 7 bases are a match to TRBD1. The CDR3 contains 13 residues. CDR1 is MNHEY, CDR2 SVGAGI, per germline. The junction had 8 bases not matched to a gene; V was cut back by 5 bases and J by 10 bases. The CDR3 loop reads CASSQNRGEEQFF. CDR3 in DNA: TGTGCCAGCAGTCAAAACAGGGGCGAGGAGCAGTTCTTC.

The chain is built from TRBV6-5 and TRBJ2-3; the match to TRBD2 covers 10 bases. V shed 5 bases and J 4 bases; nucleotides not matched to a gene: 3. This CDR3 is 14 amino acids long. Germline V gene data show CDR1 as MNHEY and CDR2 as SVGAGI. This CDR3 reads CASSQGLASDTQYF. CDR3 in DNA: TGTGCCAGCAGTCAGGGACTAGCGTCAGATACGCAGTATTTT.

V is TRBV7-9 and J is TRBJ1-5; D might be TRBD1 (6 bases). CDR1 and CDR2 (germline): SEHNR, FQNEAQ (reference sequence). The CDR3 runs 17 residues. Trimming removed 3 bases from V and 5 bases from J, with 20 bases in between. Here the CDR3 reads CASSFAGVGGVDQPQHF. In nucleotides, the CDR3 is TGTGCCAGCAGCTTTGCCGGGGTAGGGGGGGTGGATCAGCCCCAGCATTTT.

This clone has a handful of counts. The CDR3 loop reads CASSLLAGNEKLFF. In DNA form, the CDR3 reads TGTGCCAGCAGTTTACTGGCAGGGAATGAAAAACTGTTTTTT. The rearrangement joins TRBV27 to TRBJ1-4, with a tentative D call TRBD1 (5 bases). This CDR3 is built from 14 residues. In germline, CDR1 is MNHEY, CDR2 SMNVEV (reference sequence). Trimming cost V 2 bases and J 5 bases, with 9 bases left between them.

This rearrangement joins TRBV28 to TRBJ2-7; 7 nucleotides match TRBD1. The germline CDR1 and CDR2 sequences are MDHEN and SYDVKM. The CDR3 consists of 14 residues. V lost 6 bases and J lost 0; bases outside the gene matches: 5. The CDR3 DNA reads TGTGCCAGCAGAGTAGGGGGCAACTCCTACGAGCAGTACTTC. Translated: CASRVGGNSYEQYF.

This clone showed up just once. The CDR3 nucleotides are TGCGCCAGCAGTCAATCGGCGGCAGTTCAGGGGGACACCGGGGAGCTGTTTTTT. This encodes CASSQSAAVQGDTGELFF. The chain carries TRBV23-1 and TRBJ2-2, with TRBD1 identical over 7 bases. TRBV23-1 is assigned to the ORF class and has an uncertain function. CDR3 length equals 18 residues. Trimming at V came to 0 bases and at J to 3 bases, leaving 10 bases not matched to a gene.

This chain connects TRBV28 to TRBJ2-4, with 9 bases identical to TRBD1. Trimming cost V 6 bases and J 7 bases; bases outside gene matches: 7. This CDR3 has 14 residues. Germline V gives CDR1 MDHEN, CDR2 SYDVKM. The CDR3 DNA sequence: TGTGCCAGCAGCCAACAGGGGGCCCGTAACATTCAGTACTTC. It codes for CASSQQGARNIQYF.

V and J are TRBV10-2 and TRBJ1-1; unclear D gene. Germline-derived CDR1 and CDR2 are WSHSY and SAAADI. The CDR3 runs to 12 residues. Trimming took 1 base from V and 4 from J, leaving 4 bases between them. CDR3 nucleotides: TGCGCCAGCAGTGAGTTGAGCACTGAAGCTTTCTTT. Amino acids: CASSELSTEAFF.